The 13 T cell receptor beta chains below come from one sample, sequenced in a study of Ad26.COV2.S vaccination and SARS-CoV-2 variants. Sequencing used immunoSEQ multiplex PCR; TCRdb keeps in-frame clones, though not all of them. The sample shows more than 350,000 clones, 90% of them seen only once. Described treatment: 19 received Ad26.COV2.S at low or high dose, single or two shots; roughly 5 received placebo; per-sample allocation not given. Each sample was drawn 63 days after the first injection (of vaccine or placebo). The sample here was peripheral blood, taken in a trial of Ad26.COV2.S vaccine versus placebo. These receptors came from a person between 18 and 65 years old who received the Ad26.COV2.S COVID-19 vaccine or a placebo.

V gene TRBV29-1 combines with J gene TRBJ1-5, with D perhaps matching TRBD1 (5 bases). Germline CDR1 and CDR2: SQVTM and ANQGSEA. The CDR3 spans 15 residues. The V and J ends lost 7 bases and 0 bases respectively, with 16 bases between them. CDR3: CSAAGGGVSNQPQHF. The DNA of the CDR3 is TGCAGCGCCGCGGGGGGGGGAGTTAGCAATCAGCCCCAGCATTTT.

This chain connects TRBV5-1 to TRBJ1-2; D ambiguous. The CDR3 has 14 amino acids. Germline V gives CDR1 SGHRS, CDR2 YFSETQ. The V gene lost 0 bases and the J gene lost 3 bases, with 9 bases spanning the gap. The CDR3: CASSLGGNDYGYTF. CDR3 in DNA: TGCGCCAGCAGCTTGGGGGGAAATGACTATGGCTACACCTTC.

The V and J genes are TRBV4-1 and TRBJ2-3; the match to TRBD1 covers 12 bases. V lost 3 bases, J lost 6 bases, and 4 bases stayed unmatched. The CDR3 consists of 15 residues. Germline V CDR1 and CDR2: MGHRA, YSYEKL. CDR3 amino acids: CASSQRDRGPDTQYF. CDR3 DNA: TGCGCCAGCAGCCAGCGGGACAGGGGGCCTGATACGCAGTATTTT.

This clone was detected a few times. This chain joins TRBV5-4 and TRBJ1-2; D gene uncertain. V was shortened by 4 bases and J by 6 bases, with 16 bases between the two germline ends. Germline-derived CDR1 and CDR2 are SGHNT and YYREEE (reference sequence). CDR3 length: 14 residues. The CDR3: CASSLTADGHGYTF. In DNA, the CDR3 is TGTGCCAGCAGCCTAACCGCGGACGGCCATGGCTACACCTTC. Filled out from reference TRBV5-4 and TRBJ1-2, the complete variable domain reads ETGVTQSPTHLIKTRGQQVTLRCSSQSGHNTVSWYQQALGQGPQFIFQYYREEENGRGNFPPRFSGLQFPNYSSELNVNALELDDSALYLCASSLTADGHGYTFGSGTRLTVV.

J is TRBJ1-2 and V is TRBV4-3; D is undetermined. The V end was cut by 4 bases, the J end by 0 bases, with 9 bases between. This CDR3 has 14 residues. CDR1 and CDR2 from the germline V gene are LGHNA and YSLEER. CDR3 loop: CASSPQIANYGYTF. CDR3 nucleotide sequence: TGCGCCAGCAGCCCCCAGATAGCTAACTATGGCTACACCTTC.

This clone has a single count. This chain connects TRBV19 to TRBJ2-7; D possibly corresponds to TRBD2 (5 bases). V was cut by 7 bases and J by 6 bases, with 16 bases left in between. CDR1 is LNHDA, CDR2 SQIVND, per germline (reference sequence). The CDR3 is 13 amino acids. The CDR3 loop reads CASTTTGGVEQYF. The CDR3 DNA follows: TGTGCCAGTACAACGACCGGAGGAGTCGAGCAGTACTTC. The full variable domain, rest sourced from reference TRBV19 and TRBJ2-7, is DGGITQSPKYLFRKEGQNVTLSCEQNLNHDAMYWYRQDPGQGLRLIYYSQIVNDFQKGDIAEGYSVSREKKESFPLTVTSAQKNPTAFYLCASTTTGGVEQYFGPGTRLTVT.

The rearrangement links TRBV4-3 to TRBJ2-7; 8 bases align to TRBD2. Germline V gene sequence: CDR1 LGHNA, CDR2 YSLEER. CDR3 size: 16 residues. Losses at the gene ends were 0 bases for V and 4 bases for J; bases not matched to a gene: 8. CDR3 DNA: TGCGCCAGCAGCCAAGATTGGAGCGGGAGCCTATACGAGCAGTACTTC. Its protein is CASSQDWSGSLYEQYF.

The genes are TRBV7-3 and TRBJ2-1; D perhaps matches TRBD2 (6 bases). The V gene lost 5 bases and the J gene lost 2 bases, with 16 bases spanning the gap. The CDR3 has 16 residues. Germline V gene lookup returns CDR1 SGHTA and CDR2 FQGTGA. CDR3 bases: TGTGCCAGCAGCCCCCCGGGACTCAGCCCCTACAATGAGCAGTTCTTC. Amino acid sequence: CASSPPGLSPYNEQFF.

This chain joins TRBV5-1 and TRBJ1-2; no firm D call. The CDR3 is 13 residues long. Germline loops: CDR1 SGHRS, CDR2 YFSETQ. V lost 0 bases and J 4 bases, leaving 7 bases between the germline ends. Written as DNA, the CDR3 is TGCGCCAGCAGCTTGGGAGGAACCTATGGCTACACCTTC. Translated: CASSLGGTYGYTF. The full variable domain, rest sourced from reference TRBV5-1 and TRBJ1-2, is KAGVTQTPRYLIKTRGQQVTLSCSPISGHRSVSWYQQTPGQGLQFLFEYFSETQRNKGNFPGRFSGRQFSNSRSEMNVSTLELGDSALYLCASSLGGTYGYTFGSGTRLTVV.

CDR3 sequence: CAWSVGGDHQPQHF. Here the CDR3 DNA reads TGTGCCTGGAGTGTAGGTGGGGACCATCAGCCCCAGCATTTT. The chain links TRBV30 to TRBJ1-5; the D gene is possibly TRBD1 (5 bases). This CDR3 has 14 amino acids. CDR1 is GTSNPN, CDR2 SVGIG, per germline (reference sequence). Trimming removed 0 bases from V and 5 bases from J, with 11 bases in between.

The rearrangement links TRBV3-1 (or the pseudogene TRBV3-2) to TRBJ2-7; D is perhaps TRBD1 or TRBD2 (5 bases each). Germline V CDR1 and CDR2: LGHDT, YNNKEL (reference sequence). The CDR3 is 17 amino acids. V shed 0 bases and J shed 3 bases, with 18 bases lying between them. The CDR3 protein is CASSQENSPQDFYEQYF. In nucleotides, the CDR3 is TGTGCCAGCAGCCAAGAGAACTCCCCACAGGACTTCTACGAGCAGTACTTC.

The chain employs TRBV19 and TRBJ2-5; 12 nucleotides agree with TRBD1. The germline V gene has CDR1 LNHDA and CDR2 SQIVND (reference sequence). V trimming: 7 bases; J trimming: 4 bases; junction bases outside the gene matches: 7. The CDR3 length is 15 residues. CDR3 nucleotides: TGTGCCAGTACCCCAGGGGGACAGGGGGCAGAGACCCAGTACTTC. Amino acids: CASTPGGQGAETQYF.

There are a few counts of this clone. The chain combines TRBV9 with TRBJ1-6, with TRBD1 matching over 7 bases. Germline V gives CDR1 SGDLS, CDR2 YYNGEE. The CDR3 loop spans 15 amino acids. J lost 13 bases, V lost 0 bases, and 10 bases had no gene match. The CDR3 nucleotides are TGTGCCAGCAGCGTAGTCGGGACAGCCGGGTCTCCCCTCCACTTT. As protein: CASSVVGTAGSPLHF.